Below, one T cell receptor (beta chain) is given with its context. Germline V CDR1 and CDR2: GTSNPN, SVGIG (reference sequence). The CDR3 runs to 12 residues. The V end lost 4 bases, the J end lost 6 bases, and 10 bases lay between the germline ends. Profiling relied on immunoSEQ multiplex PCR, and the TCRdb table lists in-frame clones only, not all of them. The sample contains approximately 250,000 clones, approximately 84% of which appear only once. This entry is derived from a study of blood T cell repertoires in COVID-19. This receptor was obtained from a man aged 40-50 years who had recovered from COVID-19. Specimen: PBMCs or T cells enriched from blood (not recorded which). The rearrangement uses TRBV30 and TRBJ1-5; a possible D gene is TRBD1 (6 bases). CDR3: CAWNTGSQPQHF. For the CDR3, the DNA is TGTGCCTGGAACACAGGGAGTCAGCCCCAGCATTTT. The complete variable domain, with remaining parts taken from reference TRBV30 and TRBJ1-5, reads SQTIHQWPATLVQPVGSPLSLECTVEGTSNPNLYWYRQAAGRGLQLLFYSVGIGQISSEVPQNLSASRPQDRQFILSSKKLLLSDSGFYLCAWNTGSQPQHFGDGTRLSIL.